This is a list of T cell receptor beta chains from one sample in a study of CD4 T cells in relation to SARS-CoV-2 and coronaviruses. What these receptors recognize is not known. Sequencing used immunoSEQ multiplex PCR; TCRdb keeps in-frame clones, though not all of them. The sample carries roughly 30,000 clones, 74% recorded once. Specimen: CD4+ T cells from PBMCs, cultured in vitro. The receptors were gathered from a human donor in good health. Both conserved end residues are part of each CDR3. The order of the fields is J gene, V gene, CDR3 protein.

TRBJ2-5	TRBV5-5	CASSLWRGGETQYF
TRBJ1-5	TRBV7-2	CASSSGQGGSNQPQHF
TRBJ2-7	TRBV28	CASSSGRASSYEQYF
TRBJ2-2	TRBV10-2	CASSRGATNTGELFF
TRBJ2-5	TRBV5-1	CASSASGGSRETQYF
TRBJ1-2	TRBV9	CASSVDPSSGVLYGYTF
TRBJ1-1	TRBV7-8	CASSQGDSRNTEAFF
TRBJ1-3	TRBV7-9	CASSPWETGNTIYF
TRBJ1-3	TRBV30	CAWRRLTGTSSGNTIYF
TRBJ2-2	TRBV12-5	CASGPTGLNTGELFF
TRBJ2-7	TRBV3-1/TRBV3-2	CASSQVRQSYEQYF
TRBJ2-7	TRBV5-1	CASSLTQGWGEQYF
TRBJ2-5	TRBV6-2/TRBV6-3	CASSPTGQQETQYF
TRBJ2-1	TRBV5-1	CASSLALAGGSFEQFF
TRBJ2-7	TRBV2	CASSYDGTPFF
TRBJ1-2	TRBV10-3	CAISDIPLEGAGGYTF
TRBJ1-2	TRBV6-1	CASSEVVLANYGYTF
TRBJ1-3	TRBV21-1	CASSKQLAQGGNTIYF
TRBJ1-2	TRBV12-3/TRBV12-4	CASSRAGRDGYTF
TRBJ2-2	TRBV6-2/TRBV6-3	CASSSWLAGDTGELFF
TRBJ2-3	TRBV3-1/TRBV3-2	CASSPQGLLVSGGNTDTQYF
TRBJ2-7	TRBV11-2	CASSLAGAAYEQYF
TRBJ1-4	TRBV5-1	CASSADRSTNEKLFF
TRBJ2-1	TRBV7-2	CASSLSPSYNEQFF
TRBJ1-6	TRBV2	CAWAGGSSPLHF
TRBJ1-1	TRBV28	CASSFRLGTEAFF
TRBJ2-3	TRBV18	CASAIRTGYPTDTQYF
TRBJ2-1	TRBV4-3	CASSRGDNEQFF
TRBJ1-4	TRBV7-2	CASSGVVDEKLFF
TRBJ1-1	TRBV30	CAWSVRSLEAFF
TRBJ2-7	TRBV28	CASSRDLSSYEQYF
TRBJ2-1	TRBV12-5	CASGLGLAGDNEQFF
TRBJ1-4	TRBV7-9	CASSYYIGIGEKLFF
TRBJ2-2	TRBV19	CASSIGQNTGELFF
TRBJ2-2	TRBV7-2	CASSLAMTGTGELFF
TRBJ2-5	TRBV7-9	CASSGVGFQETQYF
TRBJ2-7	TRBV16	CASSLEAEQYF
TRBJ2-7	TRBV9	CASSVGLGLAAYEQYF
TRBJ2-2	TRBV2	CASRLGTDRTGELFF
TRBJ2-6	TRBV19	CASSIFHGTGGASGANVLTF